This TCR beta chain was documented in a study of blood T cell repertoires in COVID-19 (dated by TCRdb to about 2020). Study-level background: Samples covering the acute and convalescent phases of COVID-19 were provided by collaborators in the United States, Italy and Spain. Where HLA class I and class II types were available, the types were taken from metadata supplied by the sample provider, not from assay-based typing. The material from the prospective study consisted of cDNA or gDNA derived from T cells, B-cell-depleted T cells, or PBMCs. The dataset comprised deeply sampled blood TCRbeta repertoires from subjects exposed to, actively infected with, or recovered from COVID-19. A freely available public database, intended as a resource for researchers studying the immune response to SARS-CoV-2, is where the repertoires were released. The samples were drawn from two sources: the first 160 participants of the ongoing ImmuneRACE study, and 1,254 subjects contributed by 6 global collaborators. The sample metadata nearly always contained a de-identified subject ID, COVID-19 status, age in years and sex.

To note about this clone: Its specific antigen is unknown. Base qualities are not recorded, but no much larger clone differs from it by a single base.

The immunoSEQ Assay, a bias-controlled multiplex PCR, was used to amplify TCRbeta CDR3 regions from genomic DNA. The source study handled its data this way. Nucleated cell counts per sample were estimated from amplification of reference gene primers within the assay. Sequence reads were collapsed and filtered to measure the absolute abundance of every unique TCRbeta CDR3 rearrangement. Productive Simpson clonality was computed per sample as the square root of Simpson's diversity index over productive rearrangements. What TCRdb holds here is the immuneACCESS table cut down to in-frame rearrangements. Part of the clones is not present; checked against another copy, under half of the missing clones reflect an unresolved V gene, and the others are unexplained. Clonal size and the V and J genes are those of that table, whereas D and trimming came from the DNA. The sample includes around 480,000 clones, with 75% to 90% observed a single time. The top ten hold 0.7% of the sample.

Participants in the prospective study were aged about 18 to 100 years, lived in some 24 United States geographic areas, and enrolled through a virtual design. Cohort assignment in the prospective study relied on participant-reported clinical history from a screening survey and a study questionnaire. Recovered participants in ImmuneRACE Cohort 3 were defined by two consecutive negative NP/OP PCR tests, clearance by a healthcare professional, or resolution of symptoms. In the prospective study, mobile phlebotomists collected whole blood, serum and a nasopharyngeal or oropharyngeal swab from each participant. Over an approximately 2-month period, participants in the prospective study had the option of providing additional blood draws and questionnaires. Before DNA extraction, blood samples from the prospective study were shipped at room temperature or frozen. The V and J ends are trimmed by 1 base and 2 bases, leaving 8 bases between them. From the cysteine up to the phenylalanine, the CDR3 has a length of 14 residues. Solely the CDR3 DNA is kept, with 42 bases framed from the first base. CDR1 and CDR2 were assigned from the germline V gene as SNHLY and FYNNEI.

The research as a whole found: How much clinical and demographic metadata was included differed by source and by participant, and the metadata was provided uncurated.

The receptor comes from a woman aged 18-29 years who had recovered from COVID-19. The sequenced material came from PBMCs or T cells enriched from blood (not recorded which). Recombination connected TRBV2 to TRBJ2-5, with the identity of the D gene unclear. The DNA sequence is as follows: TGTGCCAGCAGTGAAGGAACAAATCAAGAGACCCAGTACTTC. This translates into CASSEGTNQETQYF.